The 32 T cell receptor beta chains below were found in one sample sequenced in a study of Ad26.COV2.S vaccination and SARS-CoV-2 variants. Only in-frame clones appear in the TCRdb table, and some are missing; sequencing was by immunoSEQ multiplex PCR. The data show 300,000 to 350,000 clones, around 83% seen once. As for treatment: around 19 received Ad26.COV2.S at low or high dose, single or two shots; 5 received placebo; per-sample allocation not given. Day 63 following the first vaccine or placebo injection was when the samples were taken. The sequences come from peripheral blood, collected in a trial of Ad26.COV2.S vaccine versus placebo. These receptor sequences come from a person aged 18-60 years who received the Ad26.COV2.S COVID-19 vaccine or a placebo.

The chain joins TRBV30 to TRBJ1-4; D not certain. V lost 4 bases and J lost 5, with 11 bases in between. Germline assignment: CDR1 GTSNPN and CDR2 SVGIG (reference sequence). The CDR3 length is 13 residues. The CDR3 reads CAWTGGLNEKLFF. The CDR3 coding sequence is TGTGCCTGGACCGGTGGATTAAATGAAAAACTGTTTTTT.

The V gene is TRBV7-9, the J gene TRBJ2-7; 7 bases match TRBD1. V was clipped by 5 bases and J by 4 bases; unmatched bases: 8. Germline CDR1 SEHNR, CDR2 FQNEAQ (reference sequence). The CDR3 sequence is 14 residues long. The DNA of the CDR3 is TGTGCCAGCAGCCCGCCGGGACAGCTTTACGAGCAGTACTTC. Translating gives CASSPPGQLYEQYF.

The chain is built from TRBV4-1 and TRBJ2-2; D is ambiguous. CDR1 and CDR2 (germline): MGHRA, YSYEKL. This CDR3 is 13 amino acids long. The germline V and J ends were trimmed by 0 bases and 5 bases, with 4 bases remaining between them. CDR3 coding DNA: TGCGCCAGCAGCCAAGATCGGACCGGGGAGCTGTTTTTT. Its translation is CASSQDRTGELFF.

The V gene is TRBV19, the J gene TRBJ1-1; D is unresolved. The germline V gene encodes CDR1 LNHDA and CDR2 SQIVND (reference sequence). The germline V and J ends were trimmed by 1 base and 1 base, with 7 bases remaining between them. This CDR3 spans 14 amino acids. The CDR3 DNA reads TGTGCCAGTAGTATAGGGGGTGGGAACACTGAAGCTTTCTTT. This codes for CASSIGGGNTEAFF.

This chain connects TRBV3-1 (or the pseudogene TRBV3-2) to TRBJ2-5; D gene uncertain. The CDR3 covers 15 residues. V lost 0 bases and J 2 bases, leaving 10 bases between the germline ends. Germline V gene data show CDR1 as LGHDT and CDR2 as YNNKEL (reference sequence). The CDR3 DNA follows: TGTGCCAGCAGCCAAGATGGGCTACAGCAAGAGACCCAGTACTTC. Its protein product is CASSQDGLQQETQYF.

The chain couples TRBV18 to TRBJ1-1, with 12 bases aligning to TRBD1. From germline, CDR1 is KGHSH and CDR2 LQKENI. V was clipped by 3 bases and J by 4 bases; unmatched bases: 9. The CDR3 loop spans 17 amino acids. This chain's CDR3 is CASSPSGQGAWVTEAFF. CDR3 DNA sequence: TGTGCCAGCTCACCGTCGGGACAGGGGGCTTGGGTCACTGAAGCTTTCTTT.

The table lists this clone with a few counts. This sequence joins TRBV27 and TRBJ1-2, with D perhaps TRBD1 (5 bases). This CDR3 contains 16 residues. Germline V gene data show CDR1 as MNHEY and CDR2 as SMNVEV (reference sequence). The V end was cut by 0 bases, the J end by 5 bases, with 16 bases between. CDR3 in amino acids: CASSLSWSGRGYGYTF. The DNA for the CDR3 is TGTGCCAGCAGTTTATCGTGGTCAGGGAGAGGATATGGCTACACCTTC.

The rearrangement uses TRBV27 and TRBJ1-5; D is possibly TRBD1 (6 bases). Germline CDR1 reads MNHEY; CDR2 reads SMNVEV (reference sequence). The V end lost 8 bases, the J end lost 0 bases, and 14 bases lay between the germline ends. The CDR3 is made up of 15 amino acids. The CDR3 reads CASSIGGYSNQPQHF. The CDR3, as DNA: TGTGCCAGCTCGATAGGGGGATATAGCAATCAGCCCCAGCATTTT.

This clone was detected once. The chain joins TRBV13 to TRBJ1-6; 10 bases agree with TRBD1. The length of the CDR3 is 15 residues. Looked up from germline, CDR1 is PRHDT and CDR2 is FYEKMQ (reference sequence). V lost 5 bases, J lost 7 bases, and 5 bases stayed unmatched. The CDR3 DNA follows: TGTGCCAGCAGCCGGGACAGGGGTGGAAATTCACCCCTCCACTTT. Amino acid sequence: CASSRDRGGNSPLHF. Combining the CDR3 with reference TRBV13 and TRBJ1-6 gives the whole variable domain AAGVIQSPRHLIKEKRETATLKCYPIPRHDTVYWYQQGPGQDPQFLISFYEKMQSDKGSIPDRFSAQQFSDYHSELNMSSLELGDSALYFCASSRDRGGNSPLHFGNGTRLTVT.

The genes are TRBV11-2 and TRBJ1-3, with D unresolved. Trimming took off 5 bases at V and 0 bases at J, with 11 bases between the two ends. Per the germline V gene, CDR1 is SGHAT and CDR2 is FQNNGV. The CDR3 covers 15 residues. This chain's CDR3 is CASSLPVSSGNTIYF. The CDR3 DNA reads TGTGCCAGCAGCCTTCCAGTGTCCTCTGGAAACACCATATATTTT.

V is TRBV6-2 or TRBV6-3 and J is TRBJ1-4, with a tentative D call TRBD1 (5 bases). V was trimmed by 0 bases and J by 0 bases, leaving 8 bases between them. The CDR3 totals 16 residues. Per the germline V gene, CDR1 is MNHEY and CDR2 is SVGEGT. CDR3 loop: CASSYSRRATNEKLFF. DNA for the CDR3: TGTGCCAGCAGTTACTCCCGCAGGGCAACTAATGAAAAACTGTTTTTT.

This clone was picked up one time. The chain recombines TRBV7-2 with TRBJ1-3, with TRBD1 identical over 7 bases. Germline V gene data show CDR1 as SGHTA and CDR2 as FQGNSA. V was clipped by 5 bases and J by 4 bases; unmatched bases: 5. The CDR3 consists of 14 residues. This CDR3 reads CASSHGTAGNTIYF. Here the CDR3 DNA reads TGTGCCAGCAGCCACGGGACAGCGGGAAACACCATATATTTT. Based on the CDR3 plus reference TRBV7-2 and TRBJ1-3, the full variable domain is GAGVSQSPSNKVTEKGKDVELRCDPISGHTALYWYRQSLGQGLEFLIYFQGNSAPDKSGLPSDRFSAERTGGSVSTLTIQRTQQEDSAVYLCASSHGTAGNTIYFGEGSWLTVV.

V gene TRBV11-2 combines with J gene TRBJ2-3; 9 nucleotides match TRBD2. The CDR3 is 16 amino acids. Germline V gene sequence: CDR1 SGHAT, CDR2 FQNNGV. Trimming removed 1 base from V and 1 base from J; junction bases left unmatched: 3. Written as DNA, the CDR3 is TGTGCCAGCAGCTTAGTCGGCGGGGGGGGCACAGATACGCAGTATTTT. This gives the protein CASSLVGGGGTDTQYF.

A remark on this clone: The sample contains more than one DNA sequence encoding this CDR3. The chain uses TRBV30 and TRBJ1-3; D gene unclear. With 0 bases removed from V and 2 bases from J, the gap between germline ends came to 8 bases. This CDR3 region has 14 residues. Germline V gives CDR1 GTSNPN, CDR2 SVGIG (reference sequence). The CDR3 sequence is CAWSVLRTGNTIYF. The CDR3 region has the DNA TGTGCCTGGAGTGTTCTAAGGACTGGAAACACCATATATTTT.

The CDR3 sequence is CASSPRRQGTREKLFF. The CDR3 coding sequence is TGCGCCAGCAGCCCGAGAAGACAGGGAACGAGAGAAAAACTGTTTTTT. This chain uses TRBV4-1 with TRBJ1-4; TRBD1 matches at 7 bases. V shed 4 bases and J 8 bases; nucleotides not matched to a gene: 13. The CDR3 has 16 amino acids. The germline gives CDR1 MGHRA, CDR2 YSYEKL.

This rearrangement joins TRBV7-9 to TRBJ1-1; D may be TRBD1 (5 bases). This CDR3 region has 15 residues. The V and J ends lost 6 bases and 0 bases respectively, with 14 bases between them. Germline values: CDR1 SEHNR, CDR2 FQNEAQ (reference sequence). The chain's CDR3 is CASRVDGTVNTEAFF. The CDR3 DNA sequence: TGTGCCAGCAGGGTTGATGGGACCGTGAACACTGAAGCTTTCTTT.

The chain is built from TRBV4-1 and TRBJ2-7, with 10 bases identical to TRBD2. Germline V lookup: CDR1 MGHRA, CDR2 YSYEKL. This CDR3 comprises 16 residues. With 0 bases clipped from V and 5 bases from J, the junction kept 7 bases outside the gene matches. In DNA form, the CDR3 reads TGCGCCAGCAGCCAAGAAGCTAGCGGGGGCCACCACGAGCAGTACTTC. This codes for CASSQEASGGHHEQYF.

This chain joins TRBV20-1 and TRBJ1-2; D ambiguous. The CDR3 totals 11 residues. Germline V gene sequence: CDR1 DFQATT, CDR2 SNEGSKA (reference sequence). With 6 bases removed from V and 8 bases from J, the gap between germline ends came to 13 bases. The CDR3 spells CSAVRVMGYTF. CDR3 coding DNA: TGCAGTGCCGTCCGTGTCATGGGCTACACCTTC.

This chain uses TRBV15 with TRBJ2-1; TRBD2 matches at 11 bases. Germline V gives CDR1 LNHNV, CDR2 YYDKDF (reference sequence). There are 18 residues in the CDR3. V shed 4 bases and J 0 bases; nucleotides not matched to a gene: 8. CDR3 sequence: CATSIAGGSRSSYNEQFF. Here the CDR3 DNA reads TGTGCCACCAGCATAGCGGGGGGGAGTCGGAGCTCCTACAATGAGCAGTTCTTC.

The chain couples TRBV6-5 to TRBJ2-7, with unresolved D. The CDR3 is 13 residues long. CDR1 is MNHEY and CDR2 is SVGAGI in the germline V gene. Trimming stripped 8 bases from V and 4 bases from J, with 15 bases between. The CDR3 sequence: CASGFTEFYEQYF. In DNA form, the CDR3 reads TGTGCCAGCGGGTTCACAGAATTTTACGAGCAGTACTTC.

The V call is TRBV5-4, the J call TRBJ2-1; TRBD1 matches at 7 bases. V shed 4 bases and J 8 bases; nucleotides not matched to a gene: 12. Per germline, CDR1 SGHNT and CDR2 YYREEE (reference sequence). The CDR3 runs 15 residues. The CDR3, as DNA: TGTGCCAGCAGCCCACCGGGACAGCGGTTCGATGAGCAGTTCTTC. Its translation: CASSPPGQRFDEQFF. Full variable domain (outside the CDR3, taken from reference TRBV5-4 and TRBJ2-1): ETGVTQSPTHLIKTRGQQVTLRCSSQSGHNTVSWYQQALGQGPQFIFQYYREEENGRGNFPPRFSGLQFPNYSSELNVNALELDDSALYLCASSPPGQRFDEQFFGPGTRLTVL.

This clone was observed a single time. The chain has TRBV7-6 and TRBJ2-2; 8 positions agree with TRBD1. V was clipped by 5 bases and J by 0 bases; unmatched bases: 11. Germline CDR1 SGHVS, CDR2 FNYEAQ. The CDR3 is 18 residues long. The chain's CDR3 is CASSDRGKVHTNTGELFF. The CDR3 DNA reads TGTGCCAGCAGCGACAGGGGAAAAGTACATACGAACACCGGGGAGCTGTTTTTT.

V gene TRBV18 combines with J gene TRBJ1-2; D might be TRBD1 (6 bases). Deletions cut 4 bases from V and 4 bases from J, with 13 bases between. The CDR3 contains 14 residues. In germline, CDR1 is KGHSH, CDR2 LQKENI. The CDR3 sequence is CASSRQQGSYGYTF. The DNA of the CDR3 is TGTGCCAGCTCACGTCAACAGGGATCCTATGGCTACACCTTC.

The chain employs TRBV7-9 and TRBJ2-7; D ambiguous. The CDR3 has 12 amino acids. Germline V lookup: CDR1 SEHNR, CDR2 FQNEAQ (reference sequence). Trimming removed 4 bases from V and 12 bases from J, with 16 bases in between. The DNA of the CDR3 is TGTGCCAGCAGCTCAGCCCGGGCGGCCTGGTACTTC. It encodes CASSSARAAWYF.

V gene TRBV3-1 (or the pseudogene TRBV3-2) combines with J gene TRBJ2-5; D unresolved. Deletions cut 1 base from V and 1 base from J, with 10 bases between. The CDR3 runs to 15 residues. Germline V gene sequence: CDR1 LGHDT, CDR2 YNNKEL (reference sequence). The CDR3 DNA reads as TGTGCCAGCAGCCAAGGCCGGGCGGTCCAAGAGACCCAGTACTTC. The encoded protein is CASSQGRAVQETQYF.

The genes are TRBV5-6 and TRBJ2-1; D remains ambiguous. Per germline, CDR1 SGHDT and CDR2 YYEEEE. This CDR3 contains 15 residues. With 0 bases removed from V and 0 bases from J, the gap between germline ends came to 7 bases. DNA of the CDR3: TGTGCCAGCAGCTTGGCCAGGACCTCCTACAATGAGCAGTTCTTC. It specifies CASSLARTSYNEQFF.

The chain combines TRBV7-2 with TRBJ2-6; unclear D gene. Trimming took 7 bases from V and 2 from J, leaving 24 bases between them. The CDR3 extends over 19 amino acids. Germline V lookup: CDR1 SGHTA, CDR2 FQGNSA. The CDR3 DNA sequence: TGTGCCAGCAAGATCCCGATAGGAAGGATCCCGACTGGGGCCAACGTCCTGACTTTC. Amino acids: CASKIPIGRIPTGANVLTF.

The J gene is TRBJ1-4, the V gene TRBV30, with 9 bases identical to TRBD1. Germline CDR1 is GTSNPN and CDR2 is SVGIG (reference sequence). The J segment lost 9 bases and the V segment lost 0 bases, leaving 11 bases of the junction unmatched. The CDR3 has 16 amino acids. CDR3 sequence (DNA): TGTGCCTGGAGTGTGTCAAACCGGGACAGGGAGAAAAAACTGTTTTTT. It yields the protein CAWSVSNRDREKKLFF. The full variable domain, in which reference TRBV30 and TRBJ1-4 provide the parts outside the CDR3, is SQTIHQWPATLVQPVGSPLSLECTVEGTSNPNLYWYRQAAGRGLQLLFYSVGIGQISSEVPQNLSASRPQDRQFILSSKKLLLSDSGFYLCAWSVSNRDREKKLFFGSGTQLSVL.

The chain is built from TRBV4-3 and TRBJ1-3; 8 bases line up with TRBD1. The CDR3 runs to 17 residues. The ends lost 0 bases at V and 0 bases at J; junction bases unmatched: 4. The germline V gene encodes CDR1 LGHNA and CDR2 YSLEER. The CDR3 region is CASSQDPDRGSGNTIYF. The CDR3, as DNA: TGCGCCAGCAGCCAAGATCCAGACAGGGGCTCTGGAAACACCATATATTTT.

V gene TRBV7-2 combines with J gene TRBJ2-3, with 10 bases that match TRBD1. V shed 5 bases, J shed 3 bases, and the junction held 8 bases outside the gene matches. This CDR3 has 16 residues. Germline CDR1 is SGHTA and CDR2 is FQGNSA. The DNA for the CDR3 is TGTGCCAGCAGCAAGTTGGGACAGGGGATGACAGATACGCAGTATTTT. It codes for CASSKLGQGMTDTQYF.

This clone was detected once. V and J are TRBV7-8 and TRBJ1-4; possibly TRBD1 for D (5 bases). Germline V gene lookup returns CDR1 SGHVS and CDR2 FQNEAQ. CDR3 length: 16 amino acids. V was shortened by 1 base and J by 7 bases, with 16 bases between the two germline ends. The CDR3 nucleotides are TGTGCCAGCAGCTTAGGAGGGTTTGGGGGTGTTGAAAAACTGTTTTTT. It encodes CASSLGGFGGVEKLFF.

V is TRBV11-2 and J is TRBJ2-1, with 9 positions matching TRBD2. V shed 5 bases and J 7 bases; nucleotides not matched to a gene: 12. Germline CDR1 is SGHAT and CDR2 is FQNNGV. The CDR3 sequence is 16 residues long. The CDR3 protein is CASSQEGRGGLNEQFF. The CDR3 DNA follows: TGTGCCAGCAGCCAGGAGGGGCGGGGGGGCCTGAATGAGCAGTTCTTC.